A single sample is the source of the 25 T cell receptor beta chains below, sequenced in a study of blood T cell repertoires in COVID-19 (dated by TCRdb to the early 2020s). Receptor amplification or capture employed the immunoSEQ multiplex PCR assay. TCRdb mirrors the immuneACCESS table, restricted to in-frame sequences. Some clones are absent from its copies; in checked studies, under half trace to an unresolved V gene, and the reason for the others is unknown. The sample table records some 25,000 clones; 81% of these occur just once. The ten largest make up about 6% of the sample. Specimen: peripheral blood. Receptor source: a man aged 65 to 79 with acute or convalescent COVID-19.

The V gene is TRBV9, the J gene TRBJ1-4, with 7 bases that match TRBD1. The V and J ends lost 0 bases and 7 bases, in that order; junction bases with no gene match: 3. CDR3 size: 14 residues. Germline V gene lookup returns CDR1 SGDLS and CDR2 YYNGEE. The CDR3 sequence: CASSVGTGREKLFF. Written as DNA, the CDR3 is TGTGCCAGCAGCGTAGGGACAGGTCGTGAAAAACTGTTTTTT.

The chain links TRBV6-5 to TRBJ2-2; D ambiguous. This CDR3 comprises 16 residues. Trimming removed 0 bases at V and 0 bases at J, with 8 bases between. Germline CDR1 MNHEY, CDR2 SVGAGI. CDR3 nucleotide sequence: TGTGCCAGCAGTTACTCGCGGATCGCGAACACCGGGGAGCTGTTTTTT. Encoded protein: CASSYSRIANTGELFF.

This chain connects TRBV7-3 to TRBJ2-1, with D perhaps matching TRBD1 (6 bases). This CDR3 has 15 residues. Trimming left V 5 bases short and J 0 bases short, with 11 bases between. Per germline, CDR1 SGHTA and CDR2 FQGTGA. Here the CDR3 reads CASSPGHNSYNEQFF. The CDR3, as DNA: TGTGCCAGCAGCCCGGGACACAACTCCTACAATGAGCAGTTCTTC.

The chain carries TRBV6-6 and TRBJ2-1; the match to TRBD2 covers 7 bases. V lost 5 bases and J lost 0; bases outside the gene matches: 1. CDR3 length equals 14 residues. Per germline, CDR1 MNHNY and CDR2 SVGAGI (reference sequence). DNA for the CDR3: TGTGCCAGCAGTCGCGGGAGCTCCTACAATGAGCAGTTCTTC. Translation: CASSRGSSYNEQFF.

The V call is TRBV18, the J call TRBJ1-5; TRBD1 matches 8 bases. Trimming took 2 bases from V and 4 from J; bases not matched to a gene: 4. Looked up from germline, CDR1 is KGHSH and CDR2 is LQKENI. CDR3 length equals 15 residues. The CDR3 DNA reads as TGTGCCAGCTCACCAGGAGGGACAGGTAATCAGCCCCAGCATTTT. Protein sequence: CASSPGGTGNQPQHF.

The chain recombines TRBV11-3 with TRBJ2-3; D call uncertain. CDR1 is SGHNT and CDR2 is YENEEA in the germline V gene. The CDR3 is made up of 12 amino acids. V was cut by 2 bases and J by 6 bases, with 6 bases left in between. CDR3 coding DNA: TGTGCCAGCAGCTTACAGAGGGATACGCAGTATTTT. Its protein is CASSLQRDTQYF.

This chain links TRBV6-1 with TRBJ1-6; the D gene is possibly TRBD1 (6 bases). From germline, CDR1 is MNHNS and CDR2 SASEGT. V shed 0 bases and J shed 10 bases, with 13 bases lying between them. CDR3 length: 15 amino acids. CDR3 protein: CASSEAWTVNSPLHF. In nucleotides, the CDR3 is TGTGCCAGCAGTGAAGCGTGGACAGTGAACTCACCCCTCCACTTT.

This rearrangement joins TRBV27 to TRBJ1-5, with D unclear. Trimming removed 4 bases from V and 3 bases from J, with 7 bases in between. The CDR3 totals 13 residues. CDR1 is MNHEY and CDR2 is SMNVEV in the germline V gene (reference sequence). This CDR3 reads CASSSVLNQPQHF. The CDR3 DNA reads as TGTGCCAGCAGTTCCGTCCTCAATCAGCCCCAGCATTTT.

V gene TRBV7-9 combines with J gene TRBJ2-2; D may be TRBD2 (6 bases). The V gene lost 3 bases and the J gene lost 4 bases, with 12 bases spanning the gap. The CDR3 contains 15 residues. The germline CDR1 and CDR2 sequences are SEHNR and FQNEAQ (reference sequence). CDR3 sequence (DNA): TGTGCCAGCAGCTTTACGGAGGGGCGCACCGGGGAGCTGTTTTTT. Its protein product is CASSFTEGRTGELFF.

The chain carries TRBV14 and TRBJ2-1; 7 positions match TRBD2. The CDR3 consists of 16 residues. CDR1 and CDR2 (germline): SGHDN, FVKESK. V lost 1 base and J lost 3; bases outside the gene matches: 6. This chain's CDR3 is CASSQVYGGIYNEQFF. In DNA, the CDR3 is TGTGCCAGCAGCCAAGTGTACGGGGGGATCTACAATGAGCAGTTCTTC. Full variable domain (missing parts from reference TRBV14 and TRBJ2-1): EAGVTQFPSHSVIEKGQTVTLRCDPISGHDNLYWYRRVMGKEIKFLLHFVKESKQDESGMPNNRFLAERTGGTYSTLKVQPAELEDSGVYFCASSQVYGGIYNEQFFGPGTRLTVL.

This chain links TRBV3-1 (or the pseudogene TRBV3-2) with TRBJ1-2; 8 bases map to TRBD1. Germline V gene data show CDR1 as LGHDT and CDR2 as YNNKEL (reference sequence). Germline trimming cut 6 bases from V and 7 bases from J; bases unmatched to any gene: 7. The CDR3 loop spans 13 amino acids. CDR3 in amino acids: CASRGQGGGGYTF. CDR3 coding DNA: TGTGCCAGCAGAGGACAGGGCGGGGGTGGCTACACCTTC.

The chain recombines TRBV27 with TRBJ2-7; weak D call: TRBD2 (6 bases). Germline CDR1 is MNHEY and CDR2 is SMNVEV (reference sequence). V shed 3 bases and J shed 1 base, with 10 bases lying between them. CDR3 length equals 14 residues. CDR3 loop: CASSFSRGSYEQYF. CDR3 nucleotide sequence: TGTGCCAGCAGTTTCTCGCGGGGATCCTACGAGCAGTACTTC.

This rearrangement joins TRBV5-4 to TRBJ1-2, with D perhaps matching TRBD1 (6 bases). The CDR3 contains 16 residues. The V end was cut by 0 bases, the J end by 0 bases, with 12 bases between. CDR1 SGHNT and CDR2 YYREEE come from the germline V gene (reference sequence). Here the CDR3 reads CASSLGQGNTNYGYTF. CDR3 sequence (DNA): TGTGCCAGCAGCTTGGGGCAGGGGAACACTAACTATGGCTACACCTTC.

The V gene is TRBV5-4, the J gene TRBJ1-1; D remains ambiguous. Between the trimmed V and J ends, which lost 4 bases and 4 bases, there was a span of 14 bases. The germline V gene encodes CDR1 SGHNT and CDR2 YYREEE (reference sequence). The CDR3 runs 14 residues. The CDR3 is CASSQSRGSTEAFF. For the CDR3, the DNA is TGTGCCAGCAGCCAATCTCGAGGGAGCACTGAAGCTTTCTTT.

The chain has TRBV27 and TRBJ1-6, with D hard to call. The CDR3 length is 16 residues. The V and J ends lost 2 bases and 2 bases respectively, with 10 bases between them. CDR1 is MNHEY, CDR2 SMNVEV, per germline (reference sequence). CDR3 sequence reads: CASSLNRLTYNSPLHF. CDR3 in DNA: TGTGCCAGCAGTTTAAACCGACTCACCTATAATTCACCCCTCCACTTT.

This chain's CDR3 is CASSLRQVQLGNQPQHF. Written as DNA, the CDR3 is TGTGCCAGCAGCCTTAGACAGGTCCAGCTAGGGAATCAGCCCCAGCATTTT. The rearrangement joins TRBV2 to TRBJ1-5; the D gene is possibly TRBD1 (6 bases). The CDR3 is made up of 17 amino acids. The V end was cut by 6 bases, the J end by 4 bases, with 22 bases between. CDR1 is SNHLY and CDR2 is FYNNEI in the germline V gene.

The sample holds a few counts of this clone. The V and J genes are TRBV6-5 and TRBJ1-5, with a possible D match to TRBD1 (6 bases). V was shortened by 6 bases and J by 2 bases, with 14 bases between the two germline ends. The length of the CDR3 is 15 residues. Germline CDR1 MNHEY, CDR2 SVGAGI. The CDR3, as DNA: TGTGCCAGCAGACAAGACAGGTGGGGCAATCAGCCCCAGCATTTT. It yields the protein CASRQDRWGNQPQHF.

The rearrangement uses TRBV7-2 and TRBJ2-7; 10 nucleotides match TRBD2. The CDR3 loop spans 14 amino acids. Germline CDR1 reads SGHTA; CDR2 reads FQGNSA. With V trimmed by 7 bases and J by 2 bases, 5 bases remained unmatched. The CDR3 protein is CASNLLAGAYEQYF. The CDR3 nucleotides read TGTGCCAGCAACCTCCTAGCGGGAGCCTACGAGCAGTACTTC.

The rearrangement links TRBV19 to TRBJ2-5; 8 bases align to TRBD1. Germline V gene lookup returns CDR1 LNHDA and CDR2 SQIVND (reference sequence). V shed 5 bases and J 0 bases; nucleotides not matched to a gene: 8. The CDR3 totals 16 residues. Here the CDR3 reads CASSPRTGTYQETQYF. CDR3 sequence (DNA): TGTGCCAGTAGTCCAAGGACAGGGACGTACCAAGAGACCCAGTACTTC.

The gene calls are TRBV24-1 and TRBJ2-7; D is unresolved. CDR1 and CDR2 from the germline V gene are KGHDR and SFDVKD. Trimming removed 10 bases from V and 9 bases from J, with 33 bases in between. The CDR3 contains 17 residues. CDR3 residues: CATHLICRHNDVIGQYF. CDR3 coding DNA: TGTGCCACACACCTCATTTGCAGGCACAACGACGTTATTGGGCAGTACTTC.

This rearrangement joins TRBV5-1 to TRBJ1-2; 8 positions match TRBD1. Unmatched junction bases numbered 5, after V lost 5 bases and J lost 8 bases. The CDR3 consists of 12 residues. CDR1 is SGHRS and CDR2 is YFSETQ in the germline V gene. The CDR3 spells CASSEQGDGYTF. The CDR3 DNA follows: TGCGCCAGCAGTGAACAGGGGGACGGCTACACCTTC. The full variable domain, completed using reference TRBV5-1 and TRBJ1-2, is KAGVTQTPRYLIKTRGQQVTLSCSPISGHRSVSWYQQTPGQGLQFLFEYFSETQRNKGNFPGRFSGRQFSNSRSEMNVSTLELGDSALYLCASSEQGDGYTFGSGTRLTVV.

The chain has TRBV10-3 and TRBJ1-3; 7 positions match TRBD1. The CDR3 is 17 amino acids. Germline-derived CDR1 and CDR2 are ENHRY and SYGVKD. The trim removed 5 bases at V and 1 base at J, leaving 11 bases unmatched. This chain's CDR3 is CAISRLTGEVSGNTIYF. The CDR3 nucleotides are TGTGCCATCAGTCGGTTAACAGGGGAGGTATCTGGAAACACCATATATTTT.

The genes are TRBV4-1 and TRBJ2-6, with D uncertain. CDR1 is MGHRA and CDR2 is YSYEKL in the germline V gene. The CDR3 runs 14 residues. Trimming pared 4 bases from V and 0 bases from J, leaving 4 bases between. The CDR3 sequence is CASSLGSGANVLTF. The CDR3, as DNA: TGCGCCAGCAGCCTCGGCTCTGGGGCCAACGTCCTGACTTTC.

The chain is built from TRBV12-2 and TRBJ2-3; TRBD2 is taken as the D call from the table, unchecked against the DNA. TRBV12-2 is a listed pseudogene. The CDR3 length is 16 residues. CDR3 in amino acids: CASRLARRTLGDTQYF. The CDR3 DNA reads TGTGCAAGTCGCTTAGCGAGGAGGACCTTAGGGGATACGCAGTATTTT.

Here the CDR3 DNA reads TGTGCCAGCAGCTTAGATGGGACCAGGGGCGAGCAGTACTTC. Translation: CASSLDGTRGEQYF. The rearrangement links TRBV11-2 to TRBJ2-7; tentative D call: TRBD1 (6 bases). The V end lost 0 bases, the J end lost 6 bases, and 12 bases lay between the germline ends. There are 14 residues in the CDR3. Germline lookup yields CDR1 SGHAT and CDR2 FQNNGV.